A selection of T cell receptor beta chains follows, all from one sample in a study of T cells in Graves' hyperthyroidism and ophthalmopathy. TCRdb re-called the multiplex PCR reads with MiXCR, one entry per CDR3 protein. The table shows roughly 420,000 distinct CDR3 sequences, with 15% to 18% occurring only once. Sample: blood. The receptors stem from a young woman with Graves' hyperthyroidism. CDR3s include the opening cysteine and the closing phenylalanine or tryptophan. D genes are given only for firm matches. Not all rows give a size; the values are once, few, many and, for expanded clones, a class.

clone_size	d_call	v_call	j_call	cdr3_aa	cdr3_nt
many	-	TRBV5-1	TRBJ2-7	CASSPKPGLSYEQYF	TGCGCCAGCAGCCCCAAGCCGGGACTTTCCTACGAGCAGTACTTC
many	TRBD1	TRBV6-1	TRBJ1-1	CASRRTGGENTEAFF	TGTGCCAGCAGACGAACAGGGGGGGAGAACACTGAAGCTTTCTTT
many	-	TRBV5-1	TRBJ1-2	CASRREGTYGYTF	TGCGCCAGCAGAAGGGAGGGGACCTATGGCTACACCTTC
-	-	TRBV10-3	TRBJ1-3	CAISERGVPGNTIYF	TGTGCCATCAGTGAAAGGGGGGTCCCCGGAAACACCATATATTTT
many	TRBD1	TRBV2	TRBJ1-5	CASRGQGNQPQHF	TGTGCCAGCAGGGGACAGGGCAATCAGCCCCAGCATTTT
many	-	TRBV6-1	TRBJ2-3	CASSVSVSTDTQYF	TGTGCCAGCAGCGTCTCTGTTAGCACAGATACGCAGTATTTT
many	-	TRBV11-2	TRBJ2-7	CASSLLPTASYEQYF	TGTGCCAGCAGCCTCCTCCCGACGGCGTCCTACGAGCAGTACTTC
-	TRBD2	TRBV4-1	TRBJ2-7	CASSQDELAGPYEQYF	TGCGCCAGCAGCCAAGATGAGCTAGCGGGACCCTACGAGCAGTACTTC
many	-	TRBV6-2/TRBV6-3	TRBJ2-5	CASSYPKGFWMETQYF	TGTGCCAGCAGTTACCCGAAGGGTTTCTGGATGGAGACCCAGTACTTC
-	TRBD1	TRBV3-1	TRBJ2-3	CASSQVGTGGTDTQYF	TGTGCCAGCAGCCAAGTCGGGACAGGGGGCACAGATACGCAGTATTTT
-	-	TRBV6-5	TRBJ1-3	CASSYHRDLGGNTIYF	TGTGCCAGCAGTTACCACAGGGATCTGGGAGGAAACACCATATATTTT
-	TRBD2	TRBV7-9	TRBJ2-1	CASRLAGDWDEQFF	TGTGCCAGCCGACTAGCGGGGGATTGGGATGAGCAGTTCTTC
many	TRBD2	TRBV5-6	TRBJ2-7	CASSLGLAGVSSYEQYF	TGTGCCAGCAGCTTGGGACTAGCGGGAGTTTCCTCCTACGAGCAGTACTTC
few	TRBD1	TRBV7-9	TRBJ2-7	CASSSTIGQGLLYEQYF	TGTGCCAGCAGCTCTACTATCGGACAGGGCCTACTCTACGAGCAGTACTTC
many	TRBD2	TRBV6-2/TRBV6-3	TRBJ2-5	CASRRLAFQETQYF	TGTGCCAGCAGACGACTAGCGTTCCAAGAGACCCAGTACTTC
many	-	TRBV7-6	TRBJ2-7	CASSLGGATRSEQYF	TGTGCCAGCAGCTTAGGGGGCGCCACGAGGTCCGAGCAGTACTTC
many	TRBD2	TRBV5-1	TRBJ2-1	CASSSAGLAGVHEQFF	TGCGCCAGCAGCTCAGCGGGACTAGCGGGAGTACACGAGCAGTTCTTC